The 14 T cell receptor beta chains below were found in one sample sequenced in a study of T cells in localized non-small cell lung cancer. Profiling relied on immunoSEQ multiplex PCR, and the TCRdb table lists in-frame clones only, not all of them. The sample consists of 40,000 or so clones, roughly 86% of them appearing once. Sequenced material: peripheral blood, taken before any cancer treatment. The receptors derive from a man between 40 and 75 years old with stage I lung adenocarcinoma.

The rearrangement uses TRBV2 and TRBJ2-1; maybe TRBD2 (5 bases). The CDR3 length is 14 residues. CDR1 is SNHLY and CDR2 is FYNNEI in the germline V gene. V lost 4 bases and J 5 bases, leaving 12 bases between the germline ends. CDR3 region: CASSVQTRNNEQFF. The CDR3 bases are TGTGCCAGCAGTGTCCAAACTAGAAACAATGAGCAGTTCTTC. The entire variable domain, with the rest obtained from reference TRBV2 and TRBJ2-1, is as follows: EPEVTQTPSHQVTQMGQEVILRCVPISNHLYFYWYRQILGQKVEFLVSFYNNEISEKSEIFDDQFSVERPDGSNFTLKIRSTKLEDSAMYFCASSVQTRNNEQFFGPGTRLTVL.

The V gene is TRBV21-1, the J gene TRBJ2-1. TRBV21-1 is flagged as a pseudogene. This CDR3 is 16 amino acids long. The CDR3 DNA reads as TGTGCCAGCAGCAAAGTACCGGGGGCGAGGGTCAATGAGCAGTTCTTC. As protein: CASSKVPGARVNEQFF.

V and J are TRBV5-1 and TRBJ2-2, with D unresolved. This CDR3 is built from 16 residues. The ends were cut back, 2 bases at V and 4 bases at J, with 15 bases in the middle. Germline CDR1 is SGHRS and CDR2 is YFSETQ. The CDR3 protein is CASSFDKGLGTGELFF. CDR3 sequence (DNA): TGCGCCAGCAGCTTTGACAAGGGTTTGGGCACCGGGGAGCTGTTTTTT. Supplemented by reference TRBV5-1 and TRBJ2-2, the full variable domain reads KAGVTQTPRYLIKTRGQQVTLSCSPISGHRSVSWYQQTPGQGLQFLFEYFSETQRNKGNFPGRFSGRQFSNSRSEMNVSTLELGDSALYLCASSFDKGLGTGELFFGEGSRLTVL.

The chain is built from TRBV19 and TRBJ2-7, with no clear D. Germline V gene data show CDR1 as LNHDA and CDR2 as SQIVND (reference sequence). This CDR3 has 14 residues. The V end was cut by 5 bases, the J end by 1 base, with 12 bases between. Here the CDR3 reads CASSVFLWSYEQYF. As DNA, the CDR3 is TGTGCCAGTAGTGTTTTCCTCTGGTCCTACGAGCAGTACTTC.

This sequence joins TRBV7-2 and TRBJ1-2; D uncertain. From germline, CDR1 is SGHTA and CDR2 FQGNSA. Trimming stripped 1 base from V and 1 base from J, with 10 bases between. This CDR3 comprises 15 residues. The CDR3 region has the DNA TGTGCCAGCAGCTTAGAGCACCAGATTAACTATGGCTACACCTTC. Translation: CASSLEHQINYGYTF.

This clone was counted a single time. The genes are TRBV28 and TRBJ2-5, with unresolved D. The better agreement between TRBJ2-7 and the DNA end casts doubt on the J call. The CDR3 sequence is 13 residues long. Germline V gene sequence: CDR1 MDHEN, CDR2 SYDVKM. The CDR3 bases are TGTGCCAGCAGTTTGCCTGCGACCTACGAGCAGTACTTC. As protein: CASSLPATYEQYF.

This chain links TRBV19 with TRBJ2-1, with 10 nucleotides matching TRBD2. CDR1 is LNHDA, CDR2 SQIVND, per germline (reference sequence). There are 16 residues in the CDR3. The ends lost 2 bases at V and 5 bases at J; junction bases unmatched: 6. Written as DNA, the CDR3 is TGTGCCAGTAGTATAACACCTAGCGGGAGTAACAATGAGCAGTTCTTC. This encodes CASSITPSGSNNEQFF.

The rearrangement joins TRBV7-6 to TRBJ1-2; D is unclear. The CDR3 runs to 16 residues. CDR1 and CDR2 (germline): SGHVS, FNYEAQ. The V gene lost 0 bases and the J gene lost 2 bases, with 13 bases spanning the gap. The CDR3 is CASSLAGNLGNYGYTF. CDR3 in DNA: TGTGCCAGCAGCTTAGCTGGGAATCTAGGGAACTATGGCTACACCTTC.

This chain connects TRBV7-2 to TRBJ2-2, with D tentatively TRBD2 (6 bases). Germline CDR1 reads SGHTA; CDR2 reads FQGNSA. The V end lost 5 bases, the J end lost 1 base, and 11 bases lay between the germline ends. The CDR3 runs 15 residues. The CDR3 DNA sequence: TGTGCCAGCAGCCGGGACTCCATGAACACCGGGGAGCTGTTTTTT. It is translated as CASSRDSMNTGELFF.

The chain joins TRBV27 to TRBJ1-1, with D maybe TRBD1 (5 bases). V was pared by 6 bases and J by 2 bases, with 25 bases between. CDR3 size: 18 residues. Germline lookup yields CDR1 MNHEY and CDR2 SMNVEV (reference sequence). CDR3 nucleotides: TGTGCCAGCAGCCCTCTCCGAAAATGGGGGGGTCTAAACACTGAAGCTTTCTTT. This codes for CASSPLRKWGGLNTEAFF.

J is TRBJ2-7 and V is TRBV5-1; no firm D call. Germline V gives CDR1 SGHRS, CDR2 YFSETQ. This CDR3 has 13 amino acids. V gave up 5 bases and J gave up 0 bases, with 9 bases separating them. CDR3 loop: CASRLTGSYEQYF. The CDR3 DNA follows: TGCGCCAGCAGGCTGACTGGCTCCTACGAGCAGTACTTC.

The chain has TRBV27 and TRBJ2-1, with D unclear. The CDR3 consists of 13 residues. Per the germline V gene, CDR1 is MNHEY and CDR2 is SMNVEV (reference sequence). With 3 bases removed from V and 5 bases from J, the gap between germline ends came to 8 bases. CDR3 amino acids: CASSLSSNNEQFF. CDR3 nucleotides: TGTGCCAGCAGTTTGTCGTCGAACAATGAGCAGTTCTTC.

In nucleotides, the CDR3 is TGTGCCAGCAGCGTAGTGCAGGGATCCGGGGAGCTGTTTTTT. Protein product: CASSVVQGSGELFF. The rearrangement joins TRBV9 to TRBJ2-2, with D maybe TRBD1 (5 bases). With 0 bases removed from V and 6 bases from J, the gap between germline ends came to 9 bases. This CDR3 is built from 14 residues. In germline, CDR1 is SGDLS, CDR2 YYNGEE.

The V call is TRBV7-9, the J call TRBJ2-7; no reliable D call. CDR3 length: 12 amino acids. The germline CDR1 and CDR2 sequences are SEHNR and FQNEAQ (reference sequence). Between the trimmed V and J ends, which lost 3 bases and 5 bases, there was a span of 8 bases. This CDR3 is CASSFRFDEQYF. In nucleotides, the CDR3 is TGTGCCAGCAGCTTCAGGTTCGACGAGCAGTACTTC.